A selection of T cell receptor beta chains follows, all from one sample in a study of cytomegalovirus exposure and HLA in healthy donors. Only in-frame clones appear in the TCRdb table, and some are missing; sequencing was by immunoSEQ multiplex PCR. The sample holds more than 100,000 clones, around 78% seen once. Sample: PBMCs. All receptors come from a woman in her 30s in good health and CMV-seropositive. Each CDR3 is given with its conserved first and last residue. A D gene is named only where the DNA matches it firmly. Expanded clones get a size class; other rows say once, few or many, or leave the size out.

clone_size	v_call	j_call	d_call	cdr3_aa	cdr3_nt
few	TRBV5-1	TRBJ2-7	NA	CASSLTPTGFYEQYF	TGCGCCAGCAGCTTGACCCCGACAGGATTCTACGAGCAGTACTTC
NA	TRBV18	TRBJ2-2	NA	CASSPVPGHSNTGELFF	TGTGCCAGCTCACCAGTCCCGGGACACTCGAACACCGGGGAGCTGTTTTTT
NA	TRBV4-1	TRBJ2-7	TRBD1	CASSQQTGGGYEQYF	TGCGCCAGCAGCCAACAGACAGGGGGCGGCTACGAGCAGTACTTC
NA	TRBV6-4	TRBJ1-5	TRBD1	CASSVLRDSHQPQHF	TGTGCCAGCAGTGTCCTCCGGGACAGCCATCAGCCCCAGCATTTT
few	TRBV18	TRBJ2-7	NA	CASSPWQEGYEQYF	TGTGCCAGCTCACCATGGCAGGAGGGCTACGAGCAGTACTTC
NA	TRBV15	TRBJ1-5	NA	CATSRARMGASNQPQHF	TGTGCCACCAGCAGAGCTCGGATGGGCGCGTCTAATCAGCCCCAGCATTTT
NA	TRBV5-6	TRBJ2-1	NA	CASSPVAEALNEQFF	TGTGCCAGCAGCCCGGTGGCAGAGGCCCTGAATGAGCAGTTCTTC
NA	TRBV7-9	TRBJ2-3	TRBD1	CASREGTGVLWTDTQYF	TGTGCCAGCAGGGAAGGGACAGGGGTCTTGTGGACAGATACGCAGTATTTT
NA	TRBV7-7	TRBJ2-5	NA	CASSLRVRETQYF	TGTGCCAGCAGCCTCAGGGTCCGAGAGACCCAGTACTTC
few	TRBV18	TRBJ1-6	TRBD1	CASSPGDRRNSPLHF	TGTGCCAGCTCACCTGGGGACAGAAGAAATTCACCCCTCCACTTT
once	TRBV6-6	TRBJ2-5	TRBD1	CASSDRVKETQYF	TGTGCCAGCAGTGACAGGGTAAAAGAGACCCAATACTTC
NA	TRBV5-1	TRBJ2-1	TRBD1	CASSLGAGGTYNEQFF	TGCGCCAGCAGCTTAGGTGCAGGGGGAACCTACAATGAGCAGTTCTTC
few	TRBV7-2	TRBJ2-3	NA	CASSLFGGPGTDTQYF	TGTGCCAGCAGCTTATTCGGCGGGCCGGGCACAGATACGCAGTATTTT
once	TRBV4-1	TRBJ2-3	TRBD2	CASSQVIAGGTDTQYF	TGCGCCAGCAGCCAAGTGATAGCGGGGGGCACAGATACGCAGTATTTT
NA	TRBV2	TRBJ1-5	NA	CASSESPGKPQHF	TGTGCCAGCAGTGAGAGCCCAGGAAAGCCCCAGCATTTT
NA	TRBV2	TRBJ1-1	NA	CASTRSLNTEAFF	TGTGCCAGCACCCGGTCCTTAAACACTGAAGCTTTCTTT
NA	TRBV25-1	TRBJ1-6	TRBD1	CASASGTGDSPLHF	TGTGCCAGCGCCTCCGGGACAGGGGATTCACCCCTCCACTTT
NA	TRBV7-8	TRBJ2-5	TRBD1	CAGGTGEKETQYF	TGTGCCGGTGGAACAGGGGAAAAAGAGACCCAGTACTTC
once	TRBV25-1	TRBJ2-1	TRBD1	CATLPGQGKNNEQFF	TGTGCCACCCTTCCGGGACAGGGGAAAAACAATGAGCAGTTCTTC
NA	TRBV19	TRBJ2-7	TRBD1	CATKGQGSSYEQYF	TGTGCCACCAAAGGACAGGGGAGCTCCTACGAGCAGTACTTC
NA	TRBV25-1	TRBJ1-4	NA	CASSNPGGGKLFF	TGTGCCAGCAGCAACCCCGGGGGTGGAAAACTGTTTTTT
once	TRBV1	TRBJ2-5	NA	CTSTQPDGGGAFFEKTQYF	TGCACCAGCACCCAACCCGACGGCGGGGGAGCGTTTTTTGAAAAGACCCAGTACTTC
once	TRBV29-1	TRBJ2-7	NA	CSARDGLREQYF	TGCAGCGCTCGGGACGGACTACGGGAGCAGTACTTC
NA	TRBV6-1	TRBJ1-5	NA	CASISREDNQPQHF	TGTGCCAGCATCTCCCGGGAGGACAATCAGCCCCAGCATTTT
NA	TRBV5-1	TRBJ1-4	TRBD1	CASSFRGDRNEKLFF	TGCGCCAGCAGCTTCCGGGGGGACAGGAATGAAAAACTGTTTTTT
NA	TRBV29-1	TRBJ1-4	NA	CSVEEPLGGREKLFF	TGCAGCGTTGAAGAGCCCCTGGGGGGAAGGGAAAAACTGTTTTTT
NA	TRBV12-5	TRBJ1-4	NA	CASANRGAGEKLFF	TGTGCTAGTGCCAACCGGGGGGCGGGTGAAAAACTGTTTTTT
NA	TRBV4-2	TRBJ1-2	NA	CASSQDVQGNYGYTF	TGTGCCAGCAGCCAAGATGTTCAGGGGAACTATGGCTACACCTTC
many	TRBV4-3	TRBJ2-3	NA	CASSQDSASAQYF	TGCGCCAGCAGCCAAGATAGTGCGTCGGCGCAGTATTTT